This T cell receptor (beta chain) came from a study of cytomegalovirus exposure and HLA in healthy donors. CDR1 MDHEN and CDR2 SYDVKM come from the germline V gene. This CDR3 spans 13 amino acids. V dropped 7 bases and J dropped 3; count of bases not matched to a gene: 6. Findings and caveats of the study: The classifier, whose performance was assessed in both the original and validation cohorts, reportedly diagnosed cytomegalovirus status with high specificity and sensitivity. A later analysis found common viral pathogens apparently linked to several of the most significant clusters.

Turning to this clone: The antigen remains undetermined.

PCR primers comprised 60 Vbeta and 13 Jbeta primers. Libraries were prepared by immunoSEQ multiplex PCR; TCRdb keeps only in-frame clonotypes and omits some of them. The sample carries a few hundred thousand clones, roughly 70% recorded once. J is TRBJ2-7 and V is TRBV28; 7 bases line up with TRBD1. The specimen was PBMCs. The TCR comes from a female donor in good health and CMV-seronegative. In DNA, the CDR3 is TGTGCCAGCAAATGGCAGGGGGTCTACGAGCAGTACTTC. Amino acid sequence: CASKWQGVYEQYF.